This T cell receptor (beta chain) was recorded in a study of control samples from healthy donors and cancer patients. This CDR3 contains 16 residues. The ends were cut back, 3 bases at V and 0 bases at J, with 12 bases in the middle. Per germline, CDR1 MNHEY and CDR2 SVGAGI. TCRdb's table, derived via immunoSEQ multiplex PCR, lists solely in-frame clones and lacks some. The sample carries 150,000 to 200,000 clones, nearly 96% recorded once. The specimen sequenced was blood. This chain connects TRBV6-5 to TRBJ1-3; D not certain. This receptor was taken from a woman younger than 45 in good health. The CDR3 region is CASSYHQLLSGNTIYF. DNA for the CDR3: TGTGCCAGCAGTTATCACCAGCTTCTCTCTGGAAACACCATATATTTT.